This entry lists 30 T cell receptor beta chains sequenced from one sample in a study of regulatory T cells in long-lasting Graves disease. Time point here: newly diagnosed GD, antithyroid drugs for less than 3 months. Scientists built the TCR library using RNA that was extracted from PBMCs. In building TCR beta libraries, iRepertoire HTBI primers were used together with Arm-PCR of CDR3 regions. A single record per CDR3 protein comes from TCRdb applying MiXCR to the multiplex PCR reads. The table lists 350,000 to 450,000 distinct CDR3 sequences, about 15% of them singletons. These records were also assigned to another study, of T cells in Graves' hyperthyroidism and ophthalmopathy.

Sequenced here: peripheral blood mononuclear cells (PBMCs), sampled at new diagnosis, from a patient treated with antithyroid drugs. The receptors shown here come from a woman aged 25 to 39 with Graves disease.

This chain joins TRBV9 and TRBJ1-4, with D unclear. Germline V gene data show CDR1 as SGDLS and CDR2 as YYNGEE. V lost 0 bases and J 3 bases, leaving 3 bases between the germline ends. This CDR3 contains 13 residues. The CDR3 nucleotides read TGTGCCAGCAGCGTAGGTTCTAATGAAAAACTGTTTTTT. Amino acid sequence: CASSVGSNEKLFF.

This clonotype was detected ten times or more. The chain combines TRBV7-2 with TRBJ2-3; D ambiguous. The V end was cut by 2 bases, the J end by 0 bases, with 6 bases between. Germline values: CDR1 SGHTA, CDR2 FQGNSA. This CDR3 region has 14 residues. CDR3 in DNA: TGTGCCAGCAGCTTAACCCTTAGCACAGATACGCAGTATTTT. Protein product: CASSLTLSTDTQYF.

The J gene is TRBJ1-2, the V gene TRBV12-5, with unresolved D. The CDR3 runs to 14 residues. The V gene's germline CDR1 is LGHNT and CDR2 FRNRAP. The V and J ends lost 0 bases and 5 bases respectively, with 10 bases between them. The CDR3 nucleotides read TGTGCTAGTGGTTTGGTACCGGAGGCGTATGGCTACACCTTC. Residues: CASGLVPEAYGYTF. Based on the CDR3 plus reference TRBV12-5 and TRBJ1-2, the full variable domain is DARVTQTPRHKVTEMGQEVTMRCQPILGHNTVFWYRQTMMQGLELLAYFRNRAPLDDSGMPKDRFSAEMPDATLATLKIQPSEPRDSAVYFCASGLVPEAYGYTFGSGTRLTVV.

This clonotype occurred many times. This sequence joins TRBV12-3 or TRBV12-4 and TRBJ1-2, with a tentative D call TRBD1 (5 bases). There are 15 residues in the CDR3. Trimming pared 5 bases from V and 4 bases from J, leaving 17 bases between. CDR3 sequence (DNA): TGTGCCAGCAGTATCCCCGGACACCTGCGCTATGGCTACACCTTC. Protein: CASSIPGHLRYGYTF.

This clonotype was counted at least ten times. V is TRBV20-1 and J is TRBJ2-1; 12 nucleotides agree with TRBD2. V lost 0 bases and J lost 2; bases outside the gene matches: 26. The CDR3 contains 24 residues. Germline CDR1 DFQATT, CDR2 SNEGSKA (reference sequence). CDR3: CSARDLGQGTPSGRDFGTYNEQFF. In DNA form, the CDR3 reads TGCAGTGCTAGAGACCTCGGACAGGGGACACCTAGCGGGAGGGATTTTGGGACCTACAATGAGCAGTTCTTC.

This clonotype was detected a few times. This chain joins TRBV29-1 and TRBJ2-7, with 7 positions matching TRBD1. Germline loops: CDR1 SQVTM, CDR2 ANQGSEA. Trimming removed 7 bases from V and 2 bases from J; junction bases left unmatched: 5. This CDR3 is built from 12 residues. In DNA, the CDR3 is TGCAGCGCCCGGGACAGTCCCTACGAGCAGTACTTC. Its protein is CSARDSPYEQYF.

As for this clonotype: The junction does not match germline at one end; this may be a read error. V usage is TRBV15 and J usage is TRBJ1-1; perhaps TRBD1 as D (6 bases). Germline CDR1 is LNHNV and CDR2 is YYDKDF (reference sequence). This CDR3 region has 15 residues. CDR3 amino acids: CATSRVLGANTEAFF. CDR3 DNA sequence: TGTGCTACCAGCAGAGTACTGGGGGCGAACACTGAAGCTTTCTTT.

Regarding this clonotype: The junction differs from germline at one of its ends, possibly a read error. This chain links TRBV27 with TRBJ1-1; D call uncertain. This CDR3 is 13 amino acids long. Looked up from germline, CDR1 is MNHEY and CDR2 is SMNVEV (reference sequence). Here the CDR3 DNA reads TGTGCCAGCAGTCTATCAGAGTGGACTGAAGCTTTCTTT. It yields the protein CASSLSEWTEAFF.

The DNA for the CDR3 is TGCGCCAGCAGCTTCGCGAGGATAGCGGGAGACACAGATACGCAGTATTTT. This gives the protein CASSFARIAGDTDTQYF. The rearrangement links TRBV5-1 to TRBJ2-3; TRBD2 matches at 9 bases. The V and J ends lost 2 bases and 2 bases, in that order; junction bases with no gene match: 9. Germline V CDR1 and CDR2: SGHRS, YFSETQ. The CDR3 has 17 amino acids.

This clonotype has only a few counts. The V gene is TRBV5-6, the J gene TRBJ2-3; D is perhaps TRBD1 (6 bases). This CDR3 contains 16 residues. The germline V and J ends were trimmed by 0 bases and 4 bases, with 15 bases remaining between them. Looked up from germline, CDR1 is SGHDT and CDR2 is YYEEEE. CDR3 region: CASSLARGGVADTQYF. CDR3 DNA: TGTGCCAGCAGCTTGGCCAGGGGTGGGGTGGCAGATACGCAGTATTTT.

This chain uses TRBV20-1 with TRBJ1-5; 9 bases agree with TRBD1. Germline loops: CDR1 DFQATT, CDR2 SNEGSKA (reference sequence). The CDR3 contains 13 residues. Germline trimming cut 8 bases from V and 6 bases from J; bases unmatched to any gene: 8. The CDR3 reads CSYNRGLGQPQHF. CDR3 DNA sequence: TGCAGTTATAACAGGGGGCTGGGTCAGCCCCAGCATTTT.

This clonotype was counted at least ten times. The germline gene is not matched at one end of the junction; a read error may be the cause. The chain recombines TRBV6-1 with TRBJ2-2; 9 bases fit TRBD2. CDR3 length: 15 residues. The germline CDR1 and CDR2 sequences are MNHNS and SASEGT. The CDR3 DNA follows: TGCGCCAGCAGTGAAGCGGGGACTAGCTCCGGGGAGCTGTTTTTT. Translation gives CASSEAGTSSGELFF.

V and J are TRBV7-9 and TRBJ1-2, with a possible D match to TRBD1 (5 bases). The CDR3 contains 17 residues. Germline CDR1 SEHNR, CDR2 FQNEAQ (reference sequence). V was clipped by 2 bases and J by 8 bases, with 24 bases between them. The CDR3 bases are TGTGCCAGCAGCTTAAGGACATTAAGGGTCGATGATCGGGGCTACACCTTC. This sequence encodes CASSLRTLRVDDRGYTF.

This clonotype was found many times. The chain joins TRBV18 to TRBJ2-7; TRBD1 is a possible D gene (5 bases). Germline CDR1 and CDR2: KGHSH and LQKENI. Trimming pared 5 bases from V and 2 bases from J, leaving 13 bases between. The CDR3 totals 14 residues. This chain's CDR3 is CASSGRTRTYEQYF. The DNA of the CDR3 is TGTGCCAGCTCAGGCCGGACACGGACCTACGAGCAGTACTTC.

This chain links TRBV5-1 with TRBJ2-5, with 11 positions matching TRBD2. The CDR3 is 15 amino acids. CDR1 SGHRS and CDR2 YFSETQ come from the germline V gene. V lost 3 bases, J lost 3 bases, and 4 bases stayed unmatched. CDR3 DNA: TGCGCCAGCAGCTGGGGGACTAGCGGCAAAGAGACCCAGTACTTC. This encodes CASSWGTSGKETQYF.

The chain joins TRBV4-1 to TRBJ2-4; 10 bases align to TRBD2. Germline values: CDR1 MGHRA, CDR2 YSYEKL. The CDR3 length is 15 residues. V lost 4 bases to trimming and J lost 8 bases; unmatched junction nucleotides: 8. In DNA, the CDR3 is TGCGCCAGCAGCCCTCCCGGGACTAGCGTTGACATTCAGTACTTC. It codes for CASSPPGTSVDIQYF.

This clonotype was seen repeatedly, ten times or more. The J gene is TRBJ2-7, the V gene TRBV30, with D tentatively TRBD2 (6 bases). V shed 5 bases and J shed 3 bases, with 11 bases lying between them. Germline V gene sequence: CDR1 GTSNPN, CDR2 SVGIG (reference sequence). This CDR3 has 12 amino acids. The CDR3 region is CAWDPGDYEQYF. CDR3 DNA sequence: TGTGCCTGGGACCCGGGAGACTACGAGCAGTACTTC.

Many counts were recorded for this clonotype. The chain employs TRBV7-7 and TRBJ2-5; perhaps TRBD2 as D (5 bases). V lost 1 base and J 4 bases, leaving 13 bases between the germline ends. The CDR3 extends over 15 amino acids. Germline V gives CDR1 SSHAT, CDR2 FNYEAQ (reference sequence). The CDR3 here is CASSLGGPKGETQYF. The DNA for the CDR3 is TGTGCCAGCAGCTTAGGCGGGCCCAAGGGAGAGACCCAGTACTTC.

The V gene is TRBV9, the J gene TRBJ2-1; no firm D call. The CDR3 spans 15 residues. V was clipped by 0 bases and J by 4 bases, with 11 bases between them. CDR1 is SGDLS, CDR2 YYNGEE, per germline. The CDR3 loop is CASSVDGQAYNEQFF. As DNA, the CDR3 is TGTGCCAGCAGCGTAGATGGCCAGGCTTACAATGAGCAGTTCTTC.

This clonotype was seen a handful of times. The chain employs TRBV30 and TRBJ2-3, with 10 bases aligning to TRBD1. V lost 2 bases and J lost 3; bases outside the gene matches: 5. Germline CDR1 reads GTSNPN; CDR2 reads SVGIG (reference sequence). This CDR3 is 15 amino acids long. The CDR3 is CAWSTGQGRTDTQYF. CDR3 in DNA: TGTGCCTGGAGTACGGGACAGGGGAGGACAGATACGCAGTATTTT.

In DNA form, the CDR3 reads TGTGCCAGTAGTACCAGGGGTTCCGCTGGGGCCAACGTCCTGACTTTC. It specifies CASSTRGSAGANVLTF. This chain links TRBV19 with TRBJ2-6; a possible D gene is TRBD1 (6 bases). CDR1 and CDR2 from the germline V gene are LNHDA and SQIVND (reference sequence). V lost 4 bases and J 2 bases, leaving 12 bases between the germline ends. This CDR3 contains 16 residues.

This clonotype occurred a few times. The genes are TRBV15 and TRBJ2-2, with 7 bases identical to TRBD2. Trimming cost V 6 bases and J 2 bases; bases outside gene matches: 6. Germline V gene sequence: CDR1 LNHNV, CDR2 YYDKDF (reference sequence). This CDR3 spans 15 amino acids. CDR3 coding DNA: TGTGCCACCAGTGGGGGGAGGGGTAACACCGGGGAGCTGTTTTTT. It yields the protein CATSGGRGNTGELFF. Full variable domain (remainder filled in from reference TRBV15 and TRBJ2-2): DAMVIQNPRYQVTQFGKPVTLSCSQTLNHNVMYWYQQKSSQAPKLLFHYYDKDFNNEADTPDNFQSRRPNTSFCFLDIRSPGLGDTAMYLCATSGGRGNTGELFFGEGSRLTVL.

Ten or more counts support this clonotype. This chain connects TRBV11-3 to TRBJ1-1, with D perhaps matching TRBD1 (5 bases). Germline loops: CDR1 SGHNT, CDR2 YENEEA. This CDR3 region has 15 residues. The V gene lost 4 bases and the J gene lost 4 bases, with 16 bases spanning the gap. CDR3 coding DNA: TGTGCCAGCAGCTCGGTACTCCGGGGGAGCACTGAAGCTTTCTTT. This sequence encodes CASSSVLRGSTEAFF.

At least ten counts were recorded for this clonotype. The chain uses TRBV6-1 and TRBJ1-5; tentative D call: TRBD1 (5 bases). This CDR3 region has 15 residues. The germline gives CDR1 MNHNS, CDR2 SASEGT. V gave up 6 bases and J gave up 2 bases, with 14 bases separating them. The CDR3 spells CASSSGTVRNQPQHF. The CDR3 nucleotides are TGTGCCAGCAGCTCAGGGACGGTCCGCAATCAGCCCCAGCATTTT.

CDR3 sequence (DNA): TGTGCCAGCAGCTTATCGACCAACTATGGCTACACCTTC. It is translated as CASSLSTNYGYTF. V is TRBV7-9 and J is TRBJ1-2; D unclear. Germline CDR1 reads SEHNR; CDR2 reads FQNEAQ (reference sequence). Deletions cut 2 bases from V and 2 bases from J, with 6 bases between. This CDR3 is built from 13 residues.

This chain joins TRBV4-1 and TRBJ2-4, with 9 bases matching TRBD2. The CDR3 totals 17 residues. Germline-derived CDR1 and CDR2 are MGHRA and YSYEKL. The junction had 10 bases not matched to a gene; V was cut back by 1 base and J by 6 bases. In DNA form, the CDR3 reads TGCGCCAGCAGCCAAGCGCGGGGGGGTCTTGGGGGAAACATTCAGTACTTC. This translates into CASSQARGGLGGNIQYF.

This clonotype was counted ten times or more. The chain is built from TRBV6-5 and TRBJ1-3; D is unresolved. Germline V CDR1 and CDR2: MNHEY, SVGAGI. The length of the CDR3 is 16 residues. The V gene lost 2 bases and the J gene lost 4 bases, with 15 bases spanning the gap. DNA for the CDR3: TGTGCCAGCAGTTACGACATAGTAAACCTCGGAAACACCATATATTTT. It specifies CASSYDIVNLGNTIYF.

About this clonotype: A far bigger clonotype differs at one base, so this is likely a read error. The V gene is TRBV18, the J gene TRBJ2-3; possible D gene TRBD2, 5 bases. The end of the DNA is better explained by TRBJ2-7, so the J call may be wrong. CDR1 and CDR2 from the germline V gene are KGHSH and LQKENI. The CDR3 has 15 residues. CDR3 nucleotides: TGTGCCAGCTCGCGAGGTGGAGGCGGCGCCTACGAGCAGTACTTC. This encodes CASSRGGGGAYEQYF.

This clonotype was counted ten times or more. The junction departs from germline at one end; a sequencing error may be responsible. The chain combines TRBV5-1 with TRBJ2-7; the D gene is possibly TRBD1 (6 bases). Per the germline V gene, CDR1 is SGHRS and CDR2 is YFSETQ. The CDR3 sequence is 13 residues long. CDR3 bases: TGTGCCAGCAGTTGGGACACCACCTACGAGCAGTACTTC. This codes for CASSWDTTYEQYF.

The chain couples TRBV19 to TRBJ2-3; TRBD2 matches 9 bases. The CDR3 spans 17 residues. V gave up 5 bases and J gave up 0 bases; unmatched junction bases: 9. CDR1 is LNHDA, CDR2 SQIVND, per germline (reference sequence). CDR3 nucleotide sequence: TGTGCCAGTAGTGACTACCGACTAGCGGTAAGCACAGATACGCAGTATTTT. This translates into CASSDYRLAVSTDTQYF. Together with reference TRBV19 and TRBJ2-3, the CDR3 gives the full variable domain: DGGITQSPKYLFRKEGQNVTLSCEQNLNHDAMYWYRQDPGQGLRLIYYSQIVNDFQKGDIAEGYSVSREKKESFPLTVTSAQKNPTAFYLCASSDYRLAVSTDTQYFGPGTRLTVL.